The 2 T cell receptor beta chains given below trace back to one sample, sequenced in a study of beta chain features in type 1 diabetes. Study results and limitations: For Type 1 diabetes patients, all four CD4+ subsets carried TCRB CDR3s that were moderately but significantly shorter.

What was sequenced were expressed TCRB transcripts, since all of the isolated RNA had been reverse transcribed. TCRdb keeps only in-frame clones here, not all; method: immunoSEQ multiplex PCR. Here the sample spans roughly 340,000 clones, roughly 13% being singletons. Their specific antigens are unknown. Source material: naive CD4+ T cells from blood. These receptors all stem from a woman aged 18-35 years with type 1 diabetes.

This clone was observed a few times. The V gene is TRBV6-6, the J gene TRBJ2-1, with 10 bases aligning to TRBD2. CDR1 is MNHNY, CDR2 SVGAGI, per germline (reference sequence). V trimming: 5 bases; J trimming: 5 bases; junction bases outside the gene matches: 9. This CDR3 spans 16 amino acids. CDR3 amino acids: CASSGTSGKGNNEQFF. CDR3 in DNA: TGTGCCAGCAGTGGTACTAGCGGGAAAGGGAACAATGAGCAGTTCTTC.

This clone turned up a few times. The chain links TRBV5-1 to TRBJ2-1, with 10 bases that match TRBD2. Germline CDR1 reads SGHRS; CDR2 reads YFSETQ. CDR3 length equals 16 residues. The V gene end was trimmed by 5 bases and the J gene end by 9 bases; junction bases not matched to a gene: 14. The CDR3 DNA reads TGCGCCAGCAGGTGGCTAGCGGGAGCGGGGGGAGTTGAGCAGTTCTTC. Protein: CASRWLAGAGGVEQFF.